A selection of T cell receptor beta chains follows, all from one sample in a study of blood T cell repertoires in COVID-19. Profiling relied on immunoSEQ multiplex PCR, and the TCRdb table lists in-frame clones only, not all of them. The table has 330,000 or so clones, approximately 88% seen once. The specimen sequenced was PBMCs or T cells enriched from blood (not recorded which). All receptors derive from a man younger than 45 who had recovered from COVID-19. The CDR3 runs from the conserved cysteine through the conserved F or W. Each record gives: V gene, D gene, J gene, clone size, CDR3 protein, CDR3 DNA. A D gene is named only where the DNA matches it firmly. A row's size may be missing; if present it is once, few, many or a size class.

V: TRBV29-1
D: TRBD2
J: TRBJ2-1
size: -
CDR3: CSVDSIAGVYNEQFF
DNA: TGCAGCGTTGATAGCATAGCGGGGGTTTACAATGAGCAGTTCTTC

V: TRBV19
D: TRBD1
J: TRBJ2-7
size: -
CDR3: CASSRDRTNEQYF
DNA: TGTGCCAGTAGCCGGGACAGGACCAACGAGCAGTACTTC

V: TRBV19
D: TRBD2
J: TRBJ2-3
size: -
CDR3: CASSTGTTGTDTQYF
DNA: TGTGCCAGTAGTACCGGGACTACTGGGACAGATACGCAGTATTTT

V: TRBV5-1
D: -
J: TRBJ1-1
size: -
CDR3: CASSLVAGETEAFF
DNA: TGCGCCAGCAGCTTGGTGGCAGGGGAGACTGAAGCTTTCTTT

V: TRBV6-1
D: TRBD2
J: TRBJ2-5
size: -
CDR3: CASSDPGLAQETQYF
DNA: TGTGCCAGCAGTGACCCGGGACTAGCCCAAGAGACCCAGTACTTC

V: TRBV27
D: -
J: TRBJ2-2
size: -
CDR3: CASSFRSRDTGELFF
DNA: TGTGCCAGCAGTTTCAGATCCAGGGACACCGGGGAGCTGTTTTTT

V: TRBV5-1
D: TRBD1
J: TRBJ2-5
size: -
CDR3: CASSSLQGDGETQYF
DNA: TGCGCCAGCAGCTCATTACAGGGGGATGGGGAGACCCAGTACTTC

V: TRBV5-4
D: -
J: TRBJ2-2
size: -
CDR3: CASSLVGGTGELFF
DNA: TGTGCCAGCAGCTTGGTCGGAGGCACCGGGGAGCTGTTTTTT

V: TRBV24-1
D: TRBD1
J: TRBJ1-3
size: -
CDR3: CATSDPDRGNGNTIYF
DNA: TGTGCCACCAGTGATCCCGACAGGGGGAACGGAAACACCATATATTTT

V: TRBV6-5
D: -
J: TRBJ1-5
size: -
CDR3: CASRSNRNQPQHF
DNA: TGTGCCAGCAGGTCCAACAGAAATCAGCCCCAGCATTTT

V: TRBV28
D: TRBD1
J: TRBJ2-7
size: -
CDR3: CASSEQGSTYEQYF
DNA: TGTGCCAGCAGTGAACAGGGGAGTACCTACGAGCAGTACTTC

V: TRBV28
D: -
J: TRBJ2-1
size: -
CDR3: CASSLQNLNEQFF
DNA: TGTGCCAGCAGTCTACAGAATCTCAATGAGCAGTTCTTC

V: TRBV6-1
D: -
J: TRBJ1-1
size: -
CDR3: CASSEAHSNTEAFF
DNA: TGTGCCAGCAGTGAAGCGCACAGTAACACTGAAGCTTTCTTT

V: TRBV30
D: TRBD1
J: TRBJ1-3
size: -
CDR3: CAWRQRAGGPGNTIYF
DNA: TGTGCCTGGAGGCAACGAGCAGGGGGCCCTGGAAACACCATATATTTT

V: TRBV6-5
D: -
J: TRBJ2-2
size: -
CDR3: CASSYSTRNTGELFF
DNA: TGTGCCAGCAGTTACTCTACCAGAAACACCGGGGAGCTGTTTTTT

V: TRBV18
D: TRBD1
J: TRBJ1-1
size: few
CDR3: CASSPSGQGFTEAFF
DNA: TGTGCCAGCTCACCCTCGGGACAGGGTTTCACTGAAGCTTTCTTT

V: TRBV3-1/TRBV3-2
D: -
J: TRBJ2-2
size: -
CDR3: CASSRGGGARTGELFF
DNA: TGTGCCAGCAGCCGAGGAGGGGGGGCCCGCACCGGGGAGCTGTTTTTT

V: TRBV29-1
D: -
J: TRBJ2-2
size: once
CDR3: CSVVGQWSTGELFF
DNA: TGCAGCGTTGTGGGACAATGGAGCACCGGGGAGCTGTTTTTT

V: TRBV10-1
D: TRBD2
J: TRBJ2-2
size: -
CDR3: CARILAGGDTGELFF
DNA: TGCGCCAGGATACTAGCGGGGGGGGACACCGGGGAGCTGTTTTTT

V: TRBV10-3
D: -
J: TRBJ1-4
size: -
CDR3: CAIGQGLGTNEKLFF
DNA: TGTGCCATCGGGCAGGGCCTTGGAACTAATGAAAAACTGTTTTTT

V: TRBV6-5
D: -
J: TRBJ1-3
size: -
CDR3: CASSQGSSGNTIYF
DNA: TGTGCCAGCAGTCAGGGAAGCTCTGGAAACACCATATATTTT

V: TRBV7-2
D: -
J: TRBJ2-7
size: -
CDR3: CASSVSYEQYF
DNA: TGTGCCAGCAGCGTCAGCTACGAGCAGTACTTC

V: TRBV15
D: TRBD1
J: TRBJ2-7
size: -
CDR3: CATSLGTEPHEQYF
DNA: TGTGCCACCAGCCTCGGGACAGAGCCCCACGAGCAGTACTTC

V: TRBV28
D: -
J: TRBJ1-5
size: -
CDR3: CAGVGRGSGNQPQHF
DNA: TGTGCCGGAGTTGGGAGGGGAAGCGGCAATCAGCCCCAGCATTTT

V: TRBV6-1
D: -
J: TRBJ1-5
size: -
CDR3: CASSDAGDTRNQPQHF
DNA: TGTGCCAGCAGTGACGCAGGGGACACACGCAATCAGCCCCAGCATTTT

V: TRBV4-1
D: -
J: TRBJ1-4
size: -
CDR3: CASSQVNGGEKLFF
DNA: TGCGCCAGCAGCCAGGTTAATGGGGGGGAAAAACTGTTTTTT

V: TRBV4-2
D: -
J: TRBJ1-3
size: -
CDR3: CASSQEGARGLNTIYF
DNA: TGTGCCAGCAGCCAAGAAGGAGCCCGAGGGTTGAACACCATATATTTT

V: TRBV5-1
D: TRBD1
J: TRBJ2-1
size: -
CDR3: CASSFGQGAGNEQFF
DNA: TGCGCCAGCAGCTTCGGACAGGGGGCAGGCAATGAGCAGTTCTTC

V: TRBV7-2
D: -
J: TRBJ2-5
size: -
CDR3: CASSPFWPDWETQYF
DNA: TGTGCCAGCAGCCCCTTCTGGCCCGACTGGGAGACCCAGTACTTC

V: TRBV19
D: TRBD1
J: TRBJ1-2
size: -
CDR3: CASSIRDRYGYTF
DNA: TGTGCCAGTAGTATTAGGGACAGATATGGCTACACCTTC

V: TRBV7-9
D: -
J: TRBJ1-6
size: -
CDR3: CASSSGGVHSPLHF
DNA: TGTGCCAGCAGCTCCGGGGGGGTTCATTCACCCCTCCACTTT

V: TRBV5-4
D: -
J: TRBJ1-6
size: -
CDR3: CASSLDSSSYNSPLHF
DNA: TGTGCCAGCAGCTTGGACTCGAGCTCCTATAATTCACCCCTCCACTTT

V: TRBV21-1
D: -
J: TRBJ1-5
size: -
CDR3: CASSNPGEGQPQHF
DNA: TGTGCCAGCAGCAATCCAGGGGAGGGTCAGCCCCAGCATTTT

V: TRBV3-1/TRBV3-2
D: TRBD1
J: TRBJ1-2
size: -
CDR3: CASSQDRGRNYGYTF
DNA: TGTGCCAGCAGCCAAGACAGGGGGCGGAACTATGGCTACACCTTC

V: TRBV6-4
D: -
J: TRBJ1-1
size: -
CDR3: CASAADFGTEAFF
DNA: TGTGCCAGCGCGGCGGACTTTGGGACTGAAGCTTTCTTT

V: TRBV2
D: -
J: TRBJ2-3
size: once
CDR3: CASTLGRGGSRDTQYF
DNA: TGTGCCAGCACCCTGGGCAGGGGCGGAAGTAGAGATACGCAGTATTTT

V: TRBV7-9
D: -
J: TRBJ2-7
size: -
CDR3: CASSRTGEGYEQYF
DNA: TGTGCCAGCAGTAGGACGGGGGAAGGCTACGAGCAGTACTTC

V: TRBV19
D: -
J: TRBJ2-7
size: few
CDR3: CASIKGAYEQYF
DNA: TGTGCCAGTATAAAAGGGGCCTACGAGCAGTACTTC

V: TRBV18
D: -
J: TRBJ2-7
size: -
CDR3: CASSPLRDNYEQYF
DNA: TGTGCCAGCTCACCGTTGAGGGACAACTACGAGCAGTACTTC

V: TRBV18
D: TRBD1
J: TRBJ2-7
size: few
CDR3: CASSPEMGQGTYEQYF
DNA: TGTGCCAGCTCACCAGAAATGGGACAGGGGACCTACGAGCAGTACTTC

V: TRBV25-1
D: -
J: TRBJ2-7
size: -
CDR3: CASSELGGGEQYF
DNA: TGTGCCAGCAGTGAATTGGGGGGTGGAGAGCAGTACTTC

V: TRBV28
D: -
J: TRBJ1-1
size: -
CDR3: CASSSPSDSSEAFF
DNA: TGTGCCAGCAGTTCCCCCTCCGACAGCAGTGAAGCTTTCTTT

V: TRBV4-2
D: -
J: TRBJ1-1
size: -
CDR3: CASSQDKNTEAFF
DNA: TGTGCCAGCAGCCAAGACAAGAACACTGAAGCTTTCTTT

V: TRBV5-1
D: -
J: TRBJ2-7
size: -
CDR3: CASSLDHPRTGEQYF
DNA: TGCGCCAGCAGCTTGGACCATCCGAGGACTGGAGAGCAGTACTTC

V: TRBV23-1
D: -
J: TRBJ1-2
size: once
CDR3: CASSLPRPGTYPGINYGYTF
DNA: TGCGCCAGCAGTCTCCCCAGGCCCGGGACATATCCCGGAATTAACTATGGCTACACCTTC

V: TRBV5-1
D: -
J: TRBJ1-2
size: -
CDR3: CASSLGSSVNYGYTF
DNA: TGCGCCAGCAGCTTGGGGAGCAGCGTTAACTATGGCTACACCTTC

V: TRBV6-5
D: TRBD1
J: TRBJ2-7
size: once
CDR3: CASSSGTEIYEQYF
DNA: TGTGCCAGCAGCTCCGGGACAGAGATTTACGAGCAGTACTTC

V: TRBV7-9
D: -
J: TRBJ2-2
size: -
CDR3: CASRRSRLVAGELFF
DNA: TGTGCCAGCAGACGTTCCCGACTAGTTGCCGGGGAGCTGTTTTTT

V: TRBV5-6
D: TRBD1
J: TRBJ1-2
size: -
CDR3: CASSRVGTGDGYTF
DNA: TGTGCCAGCAGCCGCGTTGGGACAGGGGATGGCTACACCTTC

V: TRBV4-1
D: TRBD2
J: TRBJ2-7
size: -
CDR3: CASRKGLAAYEQYF
DNA: TGCGCCAGCAGAAAGGGACTAGCGGCCTACGAGCAGTACTTC

V: TRBV29-1
D: TRBD1
J: TRBJ2-5
size: -
CDR3: CSVPGQGWQETQYF
DNA: TGCAGCGTTCCAGGACAGGGGTGGCAAGAGACCCAGTACTTC

V: TRBV27
D: -
J: TRBJ1-4
size: -
CDR3: CASSPPGFRAEEKLFF
DNA: TGTGCCAGCAGCCCACCAGGATTCAGGGCGGAGGAAAAACTGTTTTTT

V: TRBV5-1
D: TRBD1
J: TRBJ1-1
size: few
CDR3: CASSDPGQANTEAFF
DNA: TGCGCCAGCAGCGACCCGGGACAGGCGAACACTGAAGCTTTCTTT

V: TRBV20-1
D: -
J: TRBJ1-1
size: -
CDR3: CSASSGYNPEAFF
DNA: TGCAGTGCTAGTAGCGGATACAACCCTGAAGCTTTCTTT